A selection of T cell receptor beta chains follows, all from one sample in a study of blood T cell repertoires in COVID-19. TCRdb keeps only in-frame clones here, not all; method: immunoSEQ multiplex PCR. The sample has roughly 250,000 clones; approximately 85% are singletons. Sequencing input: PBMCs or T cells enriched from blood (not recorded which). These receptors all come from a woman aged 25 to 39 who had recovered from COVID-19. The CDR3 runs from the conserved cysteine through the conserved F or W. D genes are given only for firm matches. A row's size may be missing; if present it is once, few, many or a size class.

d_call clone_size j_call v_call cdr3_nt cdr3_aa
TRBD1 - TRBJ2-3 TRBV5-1 TGCGCCAGCAGCTTAGACAGGGCGATTCGAGATACGCAGTATTTT CASSLDRAIRDTQYF
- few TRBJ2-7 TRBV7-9 TGTGCCAGCAGCTTCGGTCACCCACTGCCCTACGAGCAGTACTTC CASSFGHPLPYEQYF
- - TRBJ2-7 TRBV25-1 TGTGCCAGCAGTGTGCAACCCAGCTACGAGCAGTACTTC CASSVQPSYEQYF
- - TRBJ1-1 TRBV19 TGTGCCAGTCGACGGGGAGGGACGAGGACTGAAGCTTTCTTT CASRRGGTRTEAFF
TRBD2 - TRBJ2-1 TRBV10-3 TGTGCCATCAGTGAAGGGACTAGCGGGTCTAAAGAGCAGTTCTTC CAISEGTSGSKEQFF
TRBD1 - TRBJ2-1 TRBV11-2 TGTGCCAGCCGCTTTGGTGGGGTTCAAGGGGACAGGGGGCATGAGCAGTTCTTC CASRFGGVQGDRGHEQFF
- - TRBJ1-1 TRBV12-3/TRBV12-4 TGTGCCAGCAGCCCCGACAGGACTGAAGCTTTCTTT CASSPDRTEAFF
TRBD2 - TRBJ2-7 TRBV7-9 TGTGCCAGCAGCTTGGGACTAGCTTCCCACGAGCAGTACTTC CASSLGLASHEQYF
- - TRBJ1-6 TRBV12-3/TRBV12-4 TGTGCCAGCAGTTCCTTCGACACTCCACCCCTCCACTTT CASSSFDTPPLHF
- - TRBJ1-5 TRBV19 TGTGCCACTCGGTTCCACAGGGGCAATCAGCCCCAGCATTTT CATRFHRGNQPQHF
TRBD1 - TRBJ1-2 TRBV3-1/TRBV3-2 TGTGCCAGCAGACAGACAGGGGGGCACTATGGCTACACCTTC CASRQTGGHYGYTF
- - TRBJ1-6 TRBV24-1 TGTGCCACCAGTGATCGGGGGAGAAATTCACCCCTCCACTTT CATSDRGRNSPLHF
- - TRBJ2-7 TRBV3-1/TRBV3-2 TGTGCCAGCAGTCCAACGGGGGTTCGGTACGAGCAGTACTTC CASSPTGVRYEQYF
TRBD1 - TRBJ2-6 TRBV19 TGTGCCAGTAGTACAGCTGGGGACAGGGTCCCAGGGGCCAACGTCCTGACTTTC CASSTAGDRVPGANVLTF
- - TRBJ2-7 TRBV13 TGTGCCAGCAGCTTCCGGGAACAAACCTACGAGCAGTACTTC CASSFREQTYEQYF
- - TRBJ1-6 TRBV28 TGTGCCAGCAGTTCGGGGGTCGATTCACCCCTCCACTTT CASSSGVDSPLHF
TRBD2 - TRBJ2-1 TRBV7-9 TGTGCCAGCAGCGCGGGAGGCCCCCCCTACAATGAGCAGTTCTTC CASSAGGPPYNEQFF
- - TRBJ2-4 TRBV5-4 TGTGCCAGCAGCTTGCGGCTAGATTCGGCCAAAAACATTCAGTACTTC CASSLRLDSAKNIQYF
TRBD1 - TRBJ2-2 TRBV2 TGTGCCAGCAGACCTAGGACAGGCCAGAACACCGGGGAGCTGTTTTTT CASRPRTGQNTGELFF
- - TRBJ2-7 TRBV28 TGTGCCAGCAGTATTCTTATCTTAAAGAAGGGGGACGGAGGATACGAGCAGTACTTC CASSILILKKGDGGYEQYF
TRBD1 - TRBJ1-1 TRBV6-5 TGTGCCAGCAGACAGGGGGGGACTGAAGCTTTCTTT CASRQGGTEAFF
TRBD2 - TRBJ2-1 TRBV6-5 TGTGCCAGCAGTTACATCGGGGGGAACAATGAGCAGTTCTTC CASSYIGGNNEQFF
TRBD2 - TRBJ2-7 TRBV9 TGTGCCCGCAGCGCCCGGGGGGGGGCCTGGGGCTCCTACGAGCAGTACTTC CARSARGGAWGSYEQYF
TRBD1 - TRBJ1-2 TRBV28 TGTGCCAGCAGACCATCGACAGGGGCCAGCTATGGCTACACCTTC CASRPSTGASYGYTF
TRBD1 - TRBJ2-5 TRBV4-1 TGCGCCAGCAGCCAAACGGGCGGGACAGGGGAGGAGACCCAGTACTTC CASSQTGGTGEETQYF
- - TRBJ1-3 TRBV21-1 TGTGCCAGCACCTCGGAGACCCTCTTTGACAGGGGCGGTGGAAACACCATATATTTT CASTSETLFDRGGGNTIYF
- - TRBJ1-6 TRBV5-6 TGTGCCAGCAGCTCACTCCGGGTCCACTATAATTCACCCCTCCACTTT CASSSLRVHYNSPLHF
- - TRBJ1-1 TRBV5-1 TGCGCCAGCAGCTTGAAACAGGGGAACACTGAAGCTTTCTTT CASSLKQGNTEAFF
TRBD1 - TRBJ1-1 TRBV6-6 TGTGCCAGCAGTCCTCGGACAGGGGGCCCGGTGGGGACTGAAGCTTTCTTT CASSPRTGGPVGTEAFF
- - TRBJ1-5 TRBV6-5 TGTGCCAGCAGTCCGAGATACGAGGGCAATCAGCCCCAGCATTTT CASSPRYEGNQPQHF
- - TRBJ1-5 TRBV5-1 TGCGCCAGCAGCCTCAGTCTTGGTCGCAATCAGCCCCAGCATTTT CASSLSLGRNQPQHF
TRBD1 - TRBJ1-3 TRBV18 TGTGCCAGCTCCCCGGGACAGGTCTCTGGAAACACCATATATTTT CASSPGQVSGNTIYF
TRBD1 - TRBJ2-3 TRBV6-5 TGTGCCACAAGACCGACAGGGTCCCCCACAGATACGCAGTATTTT CATRPTGSPTDTQYF
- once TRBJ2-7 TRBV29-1 TGCAGCGTTAAAGACAGTTCATACGAGCAGTACTTC CSVKDSSYEQYF
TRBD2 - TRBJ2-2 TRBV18 TGTGCCAGCTCACCACCAAGCGGGAGCCCGAACACCGGGGAGCTGTTTTTT CASSPPSGSPNTGELFF
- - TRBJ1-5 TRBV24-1 TGTGCCACCAGTATGTCGGGACTACTCAATCAGCCCCAGCATTTT CATSMSGLLNQPQHF
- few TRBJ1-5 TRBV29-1 TGCAGCGTTGACGAGGGCGCGGGACAGCCCCAGCATTTT CSVDEGAGQPQHF
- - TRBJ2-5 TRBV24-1 TGTGCCACCAGTGATTTAGCGGACCAAGAGACCCAGTACTTC CATSDLADQETQYF
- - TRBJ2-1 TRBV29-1 TGCAGCGTTGAAAATCCAGACAGGCCGCTATCCAATGAGCAGTTCTTC CSVENPDRPLSNEQFF
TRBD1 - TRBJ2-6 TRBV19 TGTGCCAGTACCGACAGGGGGCGATTTTCTGGGGCCAACGTCCTGACTTTC CASTDRGRFSGANVLTF
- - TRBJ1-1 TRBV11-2 TGTGCCAGCAGCTTAGGCCGCCGGGGACTCACTGAAGCTTTCTTT CASSLGRRGLTEAFF
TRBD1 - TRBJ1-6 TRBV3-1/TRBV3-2 TGTGCCAGCAGCGGACGGGGACAGGGACTCGACAATTCACCCCTCCACTTT CASSGRGQGLDNSPLHF
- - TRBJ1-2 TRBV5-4 TGTGCCAGCAGCTTTCAGGGGACCTATGGCTACACCTTC CASSFQGTYGYTF
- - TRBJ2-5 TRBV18 TGTGCCAGCTCAGACAGACAAGAGACCCAGTACTTC CASSDRQETQYF
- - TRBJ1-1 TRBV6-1 TGTGCCAGCAGTGAGCATCTCGACAGTAACACTGAAGCTTTCTTT CASSEHLDSNTEAFF
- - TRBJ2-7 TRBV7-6 TGTGCCAGCAGCTACGGGGGAGAGGACTACGAGCAGTACTTC CASSYGGEDYEQYF
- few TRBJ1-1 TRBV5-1 TGCGCCAGCAGCTTCCGGGGGACTGAAGCTTTCTTT CASSFRGTEAFF
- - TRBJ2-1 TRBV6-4 TGTGCCAGCAGTGTAGCGGCGATGGACCACAATGAGCAGTTCTTC CASSVAAMDHNEQFF
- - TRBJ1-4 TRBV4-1 TGCGCCAGCAGCCAAGTAGTGGGGGTTGGGGGGAATGAAAAACTGTTTTTT CASSQVVGVGGNEKLFF